In its sample, the clone carrying this T cell receptor (beta chain) was seen a few times. Its antigen is undetermined. This CDR3 is built from 13 residues. Germline V lookup: CDR1 SGHRS, CDR2 YFSETQ. With 6 bases clipped from V and 3 bases from J, the junction kept 6 bases outside the gene matches. The data are from a study of cytomegalovirus exposure and HLA in healthy donors. Whole-study findings and limits: Cytomegalovirus-associated status was assigned to some 180 TCR beta chains.

Amplification used 60 Vbeta primers and 13 Jbeta primers. Sequencing used immunoSEQ multiplex PCR; TCRdb keeps in-frame clones, though not all of them. The profile covers approximately 74,000 clones, with about 60% appearing a single time and about 5.7% taken by the ten largest. This chain connects TRBV5-1 to TRBJ2-7, with TRBD1 matching 7 bases. The receptor was derived from a man aged 30 to 39 in good health and CMV-seropositive. Sequenced: PBMCs. The CDR3 region has the DNA TGCGCCAGCAACCGGGACAGCCACTACGAGCAGTACTTC. The encoded protein is CASNRDSHYEQYF.